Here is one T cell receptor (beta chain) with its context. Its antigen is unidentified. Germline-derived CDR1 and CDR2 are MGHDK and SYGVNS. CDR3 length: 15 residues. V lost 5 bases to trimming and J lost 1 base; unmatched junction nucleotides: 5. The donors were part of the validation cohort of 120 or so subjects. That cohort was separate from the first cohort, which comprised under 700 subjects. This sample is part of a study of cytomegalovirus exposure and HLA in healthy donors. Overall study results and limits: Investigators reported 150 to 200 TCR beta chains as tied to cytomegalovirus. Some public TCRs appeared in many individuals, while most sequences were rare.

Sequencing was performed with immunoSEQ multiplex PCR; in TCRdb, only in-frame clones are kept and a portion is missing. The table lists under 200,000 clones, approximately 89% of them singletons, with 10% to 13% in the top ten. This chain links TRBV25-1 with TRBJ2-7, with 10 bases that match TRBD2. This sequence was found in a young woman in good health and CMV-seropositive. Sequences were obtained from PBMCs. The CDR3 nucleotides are TGTGCCAGCAGTACGAGACTAGCGGGTTCCTACGAGCAGTACTTC. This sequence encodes CASSTRLAGSYEQYF.